Listed below are T cell receptor beta chains from one sample, sequenced in a study of blood T cell repertoires in COVID-19. Sequencing was performed with immunoSEQ multiplex PCR; in TCRdb, only in-frame clones are kept and a portion is missing. The sample has about 220,000 clones, 65% to 90% seen once. Sequenced input: peripheral blood. Every receptor here comes from a woman aged 65 to 85 with COVID-19, enrolled during active disease. Both conserved end residues are part of each CDR3. The D gene is left open where the match is weak. Size is omitted from some rows. Given values are once, few, many or a class for expanded clones.

16,TRBV5-6,.,TRBD2,TRBJ2-3,TGTGCCAGCAGCTTGGTGTGGCGGGGGGCCACAGATACGCAGTATTTT,CASSLVWRGATDTQYF
17,TRBV4-3,.,TRBD2,TRBJ2-3,TGCGCCAGCAGCCAAACCCGACGGGGGGGCTGGACAGATACGCAGTATTTT,CASSQTRRGGWTDTQYF
15,TRBV9,.,TRBD1,TRBJ2-3,TGTGCCAGCAGCGTTGGACAGGGGCTCGCAGATACGCAGTATTTT,CASSVGQGLADTQYF
14,TRBV19,.,TRBD2,TRBJ2-1,TGTGCCAGTAGTAGCGGGAGGGCCTGGGATGAGCAGTTCTTC,CASSSGRAWDEQFF
17,TRBV5-4,few,TRBD2,TRBJ2-7,TGTGCCAGCAGCCCCCTCTCGGGGGCGGGGGGTATCGGCGAGCAGTACTTC,CASSPLSGAGGIGEQYF
13,TRBV29-1,.,.,TRBJ1-4,TGCAGCGTTGGGGGGGAGTCTAATGAAAAACTGTTTTTT,CSVGGESNEKLFF
14,TRBV6-2/TRBV6-3,.,.,TRBJ1-2,TGTGCCAGCAGTTACTCGGGCAGGTTGGCTGGCTACACCTTC,CASSYSGRLAGYTF
16,TRBV7-2,.,TRBD2,TRBJ2-7,TGTGCCAGCAGCTTAGGGATGCTAGCGGGGGGAGGGGAGCAGTACTTC,CASSLGMLAGGGEQYF
16,TRBV10-2,once,TRBD2,TRBJ2-2,TGCGCCAGCAAAAGAGAAGCGGGGGGAAACACCGGGGAGCTGTTTTTT,CASKREAGGNTGELFF
14,TRBV7-9,.,TRBD2,TRBJ2-7,TGTGCCAGCAGCACCTTAGCGGGAGACTACGAGCAGTACTTC,CASSTLAGDYEQYF
17,TRBV11-2,.,TRBD1,TRBJ2-3,TGTGCCAGCTCAACTACCGGGACAGGGGGCCCCACAGATACGCAGTATTTT,CASSTTGTGGPTDTQYF
15,TRBV3-1/TRBV3-2,.,.,TRBJ1-4,TGTGCCAGCAGCCAGAGGACAGCAACTAATGAAAAACTGTTTTTT,CASSQRTATNEKLFF
18,TRBV5-1,.,TRBD2,TRBJ2-2,TGCGCCAGCAGCTTGAGTCCGGGAGCGGGGGGCCGGACCGGGGAGCTGTTTTTT,CASSLSPGAGGRTGELFF
14,TRBV7-9,few,TRBD1,TRBJ1-5,TGTGCCAGCAGCTACGGGACAGCTAATCAGCCCCAGCATTTT,CASSYGTANQPQHF
12,TRBV3-1/TRBV3-2,.,.,TRBJ2-7,TGTGCCATTGATAGGAGCGTCTACGAGCAGTACTTC,CAIDRSVYEQYF
13,TRBV5-1,.,.,TRBJ2-2,TGCGCCAGCAGCTTGGCTAACACCGGGGAGCTGTTTTTT,CASSLANTGELFF
13,TRBV29-1,.,.,TRBJ2-3,TGCAGCGTTGATAGGAGTAGCACAGATACGCAGTATTTT,CSVDRSSTDTQYF
15,TRBV11-2,.,.,TRBJ1-3,TGTGCCAGCAGCCTGATGACAGGCTCTGGAAACACCATATATTTT,CASSLMTGSGNTIYF
15,TRBV15,.,TRBD2,TRBJ2-1,TGTGCCACCAGCTCGGGCGGGAGCTCCTACAATGAGCAGTTCTTC,CATSSGGSSYNEQFF
15,TRBV7-9,.,.,TRBJ1-2,TGTGCCAGCAGCTTAAACAGGGCCCCCCTCTATGGCTACACCTTC,CASSLNRAPLYGYTF
15,TRBV10-3,.,.,TRBJ1-3,TGTGCCATCACCTCGGGACTTACCTCTGGAAACACCATATATTTT,CAITSGLTSGNTIYF
15,TRBV18,.,TRBD2,TRBJ2-7,TGTGCCAGCTCTCCTTCTAGCGGGAGGGACTACGAGCAGTACTTC,CASSPSSGRDYEQYF
14,TRBV27,.,TRBD1,TRBJ1-2,TGTGCCAGCAGTCCCAACAGGGGTAACTATGGCTACACCTTC,CASSPNRGNYGYTF